This TCR beta chain was recovered during a study of shared clonotypes between healthy human individuals (dated by TCRdb to about 2020). Broadly, across the study: The cohort comprised two women and three men aged 18 to 49 years. For each donor, CD4 naive and CD4 memory were each given three plates, CD8 naive was given two plates, and CD8 memory was given one plate. To estimate repertoire size and how much clonotype sharing occurs between individuals, the study deeply sequenced the blood TCR repertoires of roughly 5 healthy adults. Different laboratories and diverse techniques were used to prepare libraries and sequence TCR repertoires, to increase sequencing depth and limit assay-specific biases. Per donor, leukapheresis produced somewhere between about 0.8 and 9 billion PBMCs. The paper as a whole reports these results and caveats: Sampling was limited to blood, and TCR repertoires in tissue likely differ from TCR repertoires in blood. Based on pairwise subsampling, the degree of clonotype sharing among donors was expected to be affected by sequencing depth. Estimated clonotype richness was generally larger for naive than for memory subsets. The genetic and exposure-history diversity represented was limited by the small number of donors. When several donors were compared, the shared fraction of clonotypes was about 5.5% for naive CD4, around 3.5% for naive CD8, 2% to 2.5% for memory CD4, and less than 0.45% for memory CD8. Rarefaction of sorted-subset datasets indicated incomplete sequencing despite the large sequencing depth. Compared with non-shared clonotypes, clonotypes shared by all four sorted-subset donors had higher generation probabilities.

Turning to this clone: Its specific antigen is unknown. Base qualities were left out, and no much larger clone turns up one base away.

The donors were healthy, HIV-negative adults who had no recently reported acute infections or vaccinations. All donors were Caucasian adults living in Nashville, Tennessee, USA. CD4+ T cells were enriched by magnetic negative selection; naive cells were then positively selected on CD45RA, and the negative fraction formed the memory subset. After blood collection by leukapheresis, PBMCs were isolated using Ficoll-Histopaque density gradient centrifugation and then cryopreserved in the vapor phase of liquid nitrogen. Purity and quantity of every magnetically sorted T cell population were checked by analytical flow cytometry. Genomic DNA was isolated from every sorted fraction and measured by UV absorbance on a Nanodrop 2000c. The trim is 3 bases for V and 3 bases for J, with a gap of 9 bases between the germline ends. Via the germline V gene, CDR1 is MDHEN and CDR2 SYDVKM. Its CDR3 holds 14 amino acids, cysteine through phenylalanine. The only DNA kept is the CDR3, 42 bases in frame from the first base.

TCR CDR3 regions were amplified from genomic DNA by multiplex PCR using the deep immunoSEQ assay. Extracted genomic DNA from each cell subset was distributed evenly across all wells of several immunoSEQ 96-well plates, and each plate was treated as a replicate. For sorted subsets, approximately 200 ng of genomic DNA, equivalent to 25,000 to 30,000 T cell genomes, went into each replicate PCR. Purified libraries were quantified with a Qubit 3.0 fluorometer, sized on a Bioanalyzer 2100, and re-quantified with the KAPA Library Quantification kit. Each immunoSEQ 96-well plate was sequenced on its own single-read 150-cycle Illumina NextSeq 550 flow cell. As for the authors' bioinformatics: The immunoSEQ output contained only junctional sequences without quality scores, so filtering could not match that applied to full-length reads. Sequences were annotated with PyIR, a Python wrapper for IgBLAST v1.9, using IMGT germline references to assign V/J genes and CDR3. Reads were removed for weak V/J assignments (E-value above 1e-6), missing CDR3, stop codons, out-of-frame junctions, or ambiguous translated residues. V3J clonotypes were defined as sequences sharing the same inferred V gene, J gene, and CDR3 amino acid sequence. To compute the percentage overlap between repertoires, the number of shared unique clonotypes was divided by the size of the smaller repertoire. RTK rarefaction, the Chao1 estimator, and Recon v2.1 estimates of unobserved clonotypes were used to assess repertoire richness. Generation probabilities for all TCRbeta clonotypes obtained by the gDNA method from a handful of donors were computed using OLGA. TCRdb's version of the immuneACCESS table is confined to in-frame rearrangements and falls short of the full clone set. An unresolved V gene accounts for under half of the shortfall where checked; the remainder is of unknown origin. V, J and clone size are taken as reported in that table, and D and trimming were inferred from the DNA itself. This sample comprises 2 million to 3 million clones, around nine tenths of them detected only once. More than 0.12% of the sample is taken by the ten largest.

The chain uses TRBV28 and TRBJ1-5; possibly the D gene is TRBD1, per 5 matching bases. The receptor comes from a man aged 18 to 35 in good health. Sequenced: naive CD4+ T cells sorted from blood. The cell subset or site label, read with the paper, signifies: CD45RA+ positively selected. The nucleotide sequence is TGTGCCAGCAGTTTGGTGGGGCTCAATCAGCCCCAGCATTTT. It translates as CASSLVGLNQPQHF.